These 30 T cell receptor beta chains share one sample of origin, sequenced in a study of T cell clonotyping in hematopoietic cell transplantation (dated by TCRdb to the early 2020s). The label giving this sample's time point can be read as: recipient sample about 28 days before transplant, after cytoreduction. Libraries came from the immunoSEQ multiplex PCR assay. The table comes from immuneACCESS by way of TCRdb, which keeps in-frame sequences with V and J called. Part of the clones is missing from these tables; in studies checked, under half for an unresolved V gene and the rest for unknown reasons. Here the sample has about 29,000 clones; 70% to 80% occur a single time. The ten largest clones represent 6% to 8% of the sample. Here the sequenced sample was peripheral blood mononuclear cells, taken before stem cell transplant. The receptors were sampled from a woman younger than 45 with chronic myeloid leukemia. Some clones in this sample may be carry-over from other donors' samples.

J is TRBJ1-2 and V is TRBV7-9; TRBD1 aligns across 9 bases. Germline assignment: CDR1 SEHNR and CDR2 FQNEAQ (reference sequence). This CDR3 spans 17 amino acids. J was trimmed by 4 bases and V by 2 bases; bases with no gene match: 11. For the CDR3, the DNA is TGTGCCAGCAGCTTACTCCAACACAGGGGGCTGAGCTATGGCTACACCTTC. Its protein is CASSLLQHRGLSYGYTF.

The genes are TRBV10-2 and TRBJ1-1, with TRBD1 as a possible D gene (5 bases). This CDR3 region has 14 residues. Trimming took off 5 bases at V and 2 bases at J, with 12 bases between the two ends. Germline CDR1 is WSHSY and CDR2 is SAAADI. CDR3 loop: CASSFSRGNTEAFF. CDR3 in DNA: TGCGCCAGCAGTTTTTCTAGGGGTAACACTGAAGCTTTCTTT.

The chain is built from TRBV7-9 and TRBJ2-7; D tentatively reads TRBD1 or TRBD2 (5 bases each). The CDR3 consists of 15 residues. The germline CDR1 and CDR2 sequences are SEHNR and FQNEAQ (reference sequence). V lost 3 bases, J lost 2 bases, and 14 bases lay in between. CDR3 protein: CASSFGTGSPYEQYF. CDR3 coding DNA: TGTGCCAGCAGCTTCGGGACGGGATCCCCCTACGAGCAGTACTTC.

The rearrangement uses TRBV30 and TRBJ2-7, with 7 bases lining up with TRBD2. Germline assignment: CDR1 GTSNPN and CDR2 SVGIG (reference sequence). J gave up 6 bases and V 2 bases, and 1 base lay outside the gene matches. The CDR3 contains 11 residues. CDR3 sequence: CAWSSGGEQYF. CDR3 DNA: TGTGCCTGGAGTTCGGGGGGCGAGCAGTACTTC.

V usage is TRBV4-2 and J usage is TRBJ1-1; tentative D call: TRBD1 (6 bases). Trimming shortened V by 2 bases and J by 10 bases, and 17 bases separated the two germline ends. CDR1 is LGHNA, CDR2 YNFKEQ, per germline. This CDR3 region has 14 residues. The CDR3 DNA reads TGTGCCAGCAGCCAAACAATCCCGGACAGCAGAGCTTTCTTT. Translated: CASSQTIPDSRAFF.

The chain couples TRBV15 to TRBJ1-2; 7 bases agree with TRBD1. Germline CDR1 and CDR2: LNHNV and YYDKDF (reference sequence). The ends lost 2 bases at V and 5 bases at J; junction bases unmatched: 5. This CDR3 is 14 amino acids long. The CDR3 spells CATSRQTGRYGYTF. The CDR3 DNA is TGTGCCACCAGCAGACAGACAGGGAGGTATGGCTACACCTTC.

This chain uses TRBV7-2 with TRBJ2-3; D is perhaps TRBD1 or TRBD2 (5 bases each). The CDR3 has 15 amino acids. From germline, CDR1 is SGHTA and CDR2 FQGNSA. V was trimmed by 3 bases and J by 2 bases, leaving 12 bases between them. CDR3 residues: CASSFRDPNTDTQYF. As DNA, the CDR3 is TGTGCCAGCAGCTTCCGGGACCCAAACACAGATACGCAGTATTTT.

The V and J genes are TRBV7-8 and TRBJ2-5, with D possibly matching TRBD2 (6 bases). Germline CDR1 SGHVS, CDR2 FQNEAQ. The CDR3 consists of 15 residues. The V gene lost 2 bases and the J gene lost 5 bases, with 15 bases spanning the gap. The CDR3 loop is CASSLLPGLRETQYF. In DNA form, the CDR3 reads TGTGCCAGCAGCTTATTGCCGGGACTCAGGGAGACCCAGTACTTC. Complete variable domain (other parts from reference TRBV7-8 and TRBJ2-5): GAGVSQSPRYKVAKRGQDVALRCDPISGHVSLFWYQQALGQGPEFLTYFQNEAQLDKSGLPSDRFFAERPEGSVSTLKIQRTQQEDSAVYLCASSLLPGLRETQYFGPGTRLLVL.

The sample holds one count of this clone. CDR3 sequence reads: CASSDGAQNQPQHF. In DNA, the CDR3 is TGCGCCAGCAGTGATGGGGCTCAGAATCAGCCCCAGCATTTT. This chain joins TRBV10-1 and TRBJ1-5; D possibly corresponds to TRBD1 (5 bases). The CDR3 covers 14 residues. Trimming cost V 3 bases and J 4 bases, with 10 bases left between them. Germline CDR1 and CDR2: WNHNN and SYGVQD (reference sequence).

This chain uses TRBV6-5 with TRBJ1-2; D unclear. Germline CDR1 and CDR2: MNHEY and SVGAGI. The CDR3 runs 15 residues. Trimming removed 1 base from V and 0 bases from J, with 9 bases in between. The CDR3 region is CASSYWADTNYGYTF. Here the CDR3 DNA reads TGTGCCAGCAGTTACTGGGCAGACACTAACTATGGCTACACCTTC.

The chain is built from TRBV4-2 and TRBJ1-2; D gene ambiguous. The germline V and J ends were trimmed by 0 bases and 1 base, with 12 bases remaining between them. This CDR3 comprises 16 residues. The germline gives CDR1 LGHNA, CDR2 YNFKEQ. In nucleotides, the CDR3 is TGTGCCAGCAGCCAAGATCATCAGCCCAATAACTATGGCTACACCTTC. Encoded protein: CASSQDHQPNNYGYTF.

The genes are TRBV9 and TRBJ2-7, with 9 nucleotides matching TRBD1. The length of the CDR3 is 14 residues. Germline V gene sequence: CDR1 SGDLS, CDR2 YYNGEE. The V segment lost 3 bases and the J segment 4 bases; nucleotides outside the gene matches: 5. The CDR3 nucleotides read TGTGCCAGCAGCGCCGGGACAGGGAATTACGAGCAGTACTTC. This gives the protein CASSAGTGNYEQYF.

This chain uses TRBV7-2 with TRBJ2-5; 10 nucleotides align to TRBD2. The V gene's germline CDR1 is SGHTA and CDR2 FQGNSA. After removal of 5 bases from V and 0 bases from J, the junction contained 6 bases not matched to a gene. This CDR3 is built from 16 residues. CDR3 in amino acids: CASSPPGLAYQETQYF. The CDR3 region has the DNA TGTGCCAGCAGCCCTCCGGGACTAGCGTACCAAGAGACCCAGTACTTC. The variable domain in full, completed from reference TRBV7-2 and TRBJ2-5, reads GAGVSQSPSNKVTEKGKDVELRCDPISGHTALYWYRQSLGQGLEFLIYFQGNSAPDKSGLPSDRFSAERTGGSVSTLTIQRTQQEDSAVYLCASSPPGLAYQETQYFGPGTRLLVL.

This chain joins TRBV2 and TRBJ1-4; D unresolved. The ends were cut back, 4 bases at V and 8 bases at J, with 5 bases in the middle. This CDR3 spans 11 amino acids. Germline V gives CDR1 SNHLY, CDR2 FYNNEI. The CDR3, as DNA: TGTGCCAGCAGTGGCAAAGAAAAACTGTTTTTT. Translation: CASSGKEKLFF.

The chain links TRBV2 to TRBJ1-6; TRBD1 might be the D (6 bases). The CDR3 is 14 residues long. With 6 bases removed from V and 9 bases from J, the gap between germline ends came to 15 bases. Germline V lookup: CDR1 SNHLY, CDR2 FYNNEI. CDR3 nucleotide sequence: TGTGCCAGCAGCGACAGACAGGCGGGTTCACCCCTCCACTTT. Its translation: CASSDRQAGSPLHF.

The V and J genes are TRBV6-5 and TRBJ1-6, with D possibly TRBD1 on 5 matching bases. Germline CDR1 is MNHEY and CDR2 is SVGAGI. Between the trimmed V and J ends, which lost 0 bases and 10 bases, there was a span of 16 bases. The CDR3 is 16 residues long. The CDR3 region is CASSYSGLGGGSPLHF. The CDR3 nucleotides are TGTGCCAGCAGTTACTCGGGGCTCGGGGGAGGATCACCCCTCCACTTT.

This chain links TRBV5-1 with TRBJ2-7; D possibly corresponds to TRBD1 (6 bases). The V gene's germline CDR1 is SGHRS and CDR2 YFSETQ. With 0 bases removed from V and 2 bases from J, the gap between germline ends came to 12 bases. The CDR3 contains 15 residues. Here the CDR3 reads CASSLDRAPPYEQYF. Written as DNA, the CDR3 is TGCGCCAGCAGCTTGGACAGGGCACCTCCCTACGAGCAGTACTTC.

This sequence joins TRBV2 and TRBJ1-3, with D unresolved. This CDR3 has 15 amino acids. V lost 8 bases and J 0 bases, leaving 14 bases between the germline ends. Germline assignment: CDR1 SNHLY and CDR2 FYNNEI. CDR3 residues: CASGVDPVSGNTIYF. The CDR3, as DNA: TGTGCCAGCGGGGTAGACCCGGTCTCTGGAAACACCATATATTTT.

V is TRBV30 and J is TRBJ2-6; D tentatively fits TRBD1 or TRBD2 (5 bases each). The CDR3 length is 16 residues. Germline CDR1 is GTSNPN and CDR2 is SVGIG (reference sequence). The ends were cut back, 7 bases at V and 0 bases at J, with 16 bases in the middle. CDR3 DNA: TGTGCCTTGACTGACGGGGCGGTCTCTGGGGCCAACGTCCTGACTTTC. It encodes CALTDGAVSGANVLTF. Full variable domain (rest looked up from reference TRBV30 and TRBJ2-6): SQTIHQWPATLVQPVGSPLSLECTVEGTSNPNLYWYRQAAGRGLQLLFYSVGIGQISSEVPQNLSASRPQDRQFILSSKKLLLSDSGFYLCALTDGAVSGANVLTFGAGSRLTVL.

In its sample, this clone was seen once. The chain recombines TRBV10-3 with TRBJ1-2; TRBD1 is a possible D gene (6 bases). The V end was cut by 3 bases, the J end by 6 bases, with 20 bases between. This CDR3 contains 16 residues. Germline V gene lookup returns CDR1 ENHRY and CDR2 SYGVKD. The CDR3, as DNA: TGTGCCATCAGTGAAGCCCCCCCAGGGGAGGATAATGGCTACACCTTC. Amino acid sequence: CAISEAPPGEDNGYTF.

This clone showed up just a few times. This chain joins TRBV6-1 and TRBJ1-1; D is perhaps TRBD1 (5 bases). Trimming shortened V by 8 bases and J by 2 bases, and 18 bases separated the two germline ends. The CDR3 runs to 15 residues. The germline gives CDR1 MNHNS, CDR2 SASEGT. The CDR3 region has the DNA TGTGCCAGCTATGCCAGGTGGGACCGAAACACTGAAGCTTTCTTT. This encodes CASYARWDRNTEAFF.

The CDR3 sequence: CASSRGEGAFGANVLTF. The CDR3 DNA follows: TGTGCCAGCAGCAGGGGGGAGGGGGCTTTTGGGGCCAACGTCCTGACTTTC. The chain has TRBV7-6 and TRBJ2-6; D may match TRBD1 or TRBD2 (7 bases each). V was trimmed by 5 bases and J by 3 bases, leaving 17 bases between them. Germline V gene sequence: CDR1 SGHVS, CDR2 FNYEAQ. The CDR3 has 17 residues.

This clone appeared a few times. The rearrangement joins TRBV28 to TRBJ2-3; TRBD2 matches 8 bases. This CDR3 region has 14 residues. J was trimmed by 1 base and V by 6 bases; bases with no gene match: 3. Germline lookup yields CDR1 MDHEN and CDR2 SYDVKM. The CDR3 is CASRRAGGTDTQYF. CDR3 nucleotide sequence: TGTGCCAGCAGGAGAGCGGGGGGCACAGATACGCAGTATTTT.

The chain is built from TRBV20-1 and TRBJ2-5; D uncertain. Trimming cost V 3 bases and J 11 bases, with 10 bases left between them. This CDR3 is built from 10 residues. Germline loops: CDR1 DFQATT, CDR2 SNEGSKA (reference sequence). This CDR3 is CSASLLSQYF. The CDR3 coding sequence is TGCAGTGCTAGTTTATTGAGTCAGTACTTC.

The chain employs TRBV2 and TRBJ2-5, with D unclear. The V gene lost 2 bases and the J gene lost 5 bases, with 6 bases spanning the gap. Germline loops: CDR1 SNHLY, CDR2 FYNNEI. The CDR3 sequence is 12 residues long. CDR3 nucleotide sequence: TGTGCCAGCAGTGAACAGCCCGAGACCCAGTACTTC. Translation: CASSEQPETQYF.

The V call is TRBV4-2, the J call TRBJ2-4; no definite D call. Germline V gives CDR1 LGHNA, CDR2 YNFKEQ. The CDR3 runs 14 residues. Trimming took 4 bases from V and 6 from J, leaving 13 bases between them. CDR3 region: CASSPNLSGNIQYF. The DNA of the CDR3 is TGTGCCAGCAGCCCCAACCTTTCGGGAAACATTCAGTACTTC.

This clone was seen once. The chain combines TRBV27 with TRBJ1-6, with D hard to call. The V end lost 5 bases, the J end lost 13 bases, and 15 bases lay between the germline ends. The germline V gene has CDR1 MNHEY and CDR2 SMNVEV (reference sequence). The CDR3 is 13 amino acids. The CDR3 region has the DNA TGTGCCAGCAGTGCAGGCCAGGTATTTCCCCTCCACTTT. Its protein product is CASSAGQVFPLHF.

V and J are TRBV2 and TRBJ2-3, with 7 bases aligning to TRBD2. Germline CDR1 reads SNHLY; CDR2 reads FYNNEI. The CDR3 totals 12 residues. J lost 8 bases, V lost 6 bases, and 5 bases had no gene match. The CDR3 sequence is CASRISGGTQYF. The CDR3, as DNA: TGTGCCAGCAGAATCTCGGGAGGTACGCAGTATTTT.

This clone was detected only a few times. The genes are TRBV7-9 and TRBJ1-5; D possibly corresponds to TRBD1 (5 bases). The CDR3 consists of 15 residues. Between the trimmed V and J ends, which lost 6 bases and 4 bases, there was a span of 16 bases. Germline CDR1 is SEHNR and CDR2 is FQNEAQ (reference sequence). Here the CDR3 reads CASSQGRGSNQPQHF. DNA for the CDR3: TGTGCCAGCAGTCAGGGAAGGGGTTCTAATCAGCCCCAGCATTTT.

Note on this clone: A junction boundary mismatches the germline segment, possibly from a read error. The chain uses TRBV6-1 and TRBJ1-2; 7 bases agree with TRBD1. Germline-derived CDR1 and CDR2 are MNHNS and SASEGT. The CDR3 is 16 amino acids. Here the CDR3 reads CASSEEEGGAGYGYIF. The CDR3 nucleotides are TGTGCCAGCAGTGAAGAGGAAGGGGGCGCAGGCTATGGCTACATCTTC.